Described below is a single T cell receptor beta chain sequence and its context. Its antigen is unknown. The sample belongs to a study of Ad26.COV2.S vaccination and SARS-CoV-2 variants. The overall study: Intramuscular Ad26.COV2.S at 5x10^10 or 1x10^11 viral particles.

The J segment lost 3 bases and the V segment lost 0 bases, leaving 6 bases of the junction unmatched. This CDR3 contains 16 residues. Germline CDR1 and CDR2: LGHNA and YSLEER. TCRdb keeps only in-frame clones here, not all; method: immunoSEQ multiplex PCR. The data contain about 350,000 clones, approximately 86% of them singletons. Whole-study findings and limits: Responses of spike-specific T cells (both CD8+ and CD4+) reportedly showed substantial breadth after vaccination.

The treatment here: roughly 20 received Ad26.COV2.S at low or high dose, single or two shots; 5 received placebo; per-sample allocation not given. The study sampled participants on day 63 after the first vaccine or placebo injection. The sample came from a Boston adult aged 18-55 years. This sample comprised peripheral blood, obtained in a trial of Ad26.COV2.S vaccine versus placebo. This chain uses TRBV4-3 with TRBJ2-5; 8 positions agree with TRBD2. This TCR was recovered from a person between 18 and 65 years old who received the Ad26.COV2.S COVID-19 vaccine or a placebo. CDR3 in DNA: TGCGCCAGCAGCCAAGACGCGGGGGGTCCCGAAGAGACCCAGTACTTC. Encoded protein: CASSQDAGGPEETQYF.